This TCR beta chain appears in the sequencing data of a study of blood T cell repertoires in COVID-19. The data were produced by immunoSEQ multiplex PCR, yet TCRdb's version contains in-frame clones alone and is incomplete. The sample lists fewer than 200,000 clones, 80% to 90% occurring once. This CDR3 region has 16 residues. The V gene's germline CDR1 is SGHNT and CDR2 YYREEE (reference sequence). V was pared by 4 bases and J by 6 bases, with 8 bases of the junction left unmatched. This clone was seen once. This same CDR3 is encoded by further DNA sequences in the sample. The V call is TRBV5-4, the J call TRBJ2-3; 13 bases agree with TRBD2. This TCR was sampled from a woman aged 65 to 85 who had recovered from COVID-19. The source material was peripheral blood. Written as DNA, the CDR3 is TGTGCCAGCAGCCCAGGACTAGCGGGAGCGGGGGATACGCAGTATTTT. It is translated as CASSPGLAGAGDTQYF.